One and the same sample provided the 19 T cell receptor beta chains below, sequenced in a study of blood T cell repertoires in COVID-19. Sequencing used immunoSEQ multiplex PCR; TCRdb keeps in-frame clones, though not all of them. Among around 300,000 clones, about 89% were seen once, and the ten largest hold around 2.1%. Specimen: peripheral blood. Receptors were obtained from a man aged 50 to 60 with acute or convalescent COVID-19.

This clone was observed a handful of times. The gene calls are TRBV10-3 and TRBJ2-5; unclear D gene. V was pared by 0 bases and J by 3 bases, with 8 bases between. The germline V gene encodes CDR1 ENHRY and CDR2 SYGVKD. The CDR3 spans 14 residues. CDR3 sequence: CAISESTHKETQYF. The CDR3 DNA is TGTGCCATCAGTGAGTCAACCCACAAAGAGACCCAGTACTTC.

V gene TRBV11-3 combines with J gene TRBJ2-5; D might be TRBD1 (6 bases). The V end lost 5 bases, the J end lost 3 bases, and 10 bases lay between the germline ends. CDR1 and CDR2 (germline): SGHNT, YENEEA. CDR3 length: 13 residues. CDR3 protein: CASSPRTEETQYF. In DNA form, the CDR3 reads TGTGCCAGCAGCCCACGGACAGAAGAGACCCAGTACTTC.

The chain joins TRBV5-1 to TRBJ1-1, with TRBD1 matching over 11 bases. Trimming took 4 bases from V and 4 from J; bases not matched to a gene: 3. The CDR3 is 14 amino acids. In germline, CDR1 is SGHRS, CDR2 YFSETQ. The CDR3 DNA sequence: TGCGCCAGCAGCCCGGGACAGGGGGGCACTGAAGCTTTCTTT. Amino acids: CASSPGQGGTEAFF. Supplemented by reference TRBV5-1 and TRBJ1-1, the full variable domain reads KAGVTQTPRYLIKTRGQQVTLSCSPISGHRSVSWYQQTPGQGLQFLFEYFSETQRNKGNFPGRFSGRQFSNSRSEMNVSTLELGDSALYLCASSPGQGGTEAFFGQGTRLTVV.

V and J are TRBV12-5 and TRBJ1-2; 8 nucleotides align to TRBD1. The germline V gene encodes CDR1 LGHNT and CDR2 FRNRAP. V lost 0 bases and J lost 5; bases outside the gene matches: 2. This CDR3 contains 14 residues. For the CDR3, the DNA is TGTGCTAGTGGTTTGGTTGACAGGGGTTATGGCTACACCTTC. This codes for CASGLVDRGYGYTF.

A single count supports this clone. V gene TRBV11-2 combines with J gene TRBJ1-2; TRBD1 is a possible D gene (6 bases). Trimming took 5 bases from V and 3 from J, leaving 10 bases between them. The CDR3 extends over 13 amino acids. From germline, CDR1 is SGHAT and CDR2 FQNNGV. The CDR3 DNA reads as TGTGCCAGCAGCCGGGGGGCCCACTATGGCTACACCTTC. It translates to CASSRGAHYGYTF.

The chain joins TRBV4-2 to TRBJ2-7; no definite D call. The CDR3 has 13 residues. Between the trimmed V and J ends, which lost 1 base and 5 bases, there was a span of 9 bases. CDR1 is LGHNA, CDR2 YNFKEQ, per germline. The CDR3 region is CASSQVRGNEQYF. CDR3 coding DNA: TGTGCCAGCAGCCAAGTCCGAGGTAACGAGCAGTACTTC.

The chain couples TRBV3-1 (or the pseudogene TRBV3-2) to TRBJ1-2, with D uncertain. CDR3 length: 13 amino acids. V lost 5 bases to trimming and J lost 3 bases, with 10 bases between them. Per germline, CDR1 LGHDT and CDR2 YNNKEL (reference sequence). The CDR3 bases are TGTGCCAGCAGCACGACTGAGGACTATGGCTACACCTTC. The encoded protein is CASSTTEDYGYTF.

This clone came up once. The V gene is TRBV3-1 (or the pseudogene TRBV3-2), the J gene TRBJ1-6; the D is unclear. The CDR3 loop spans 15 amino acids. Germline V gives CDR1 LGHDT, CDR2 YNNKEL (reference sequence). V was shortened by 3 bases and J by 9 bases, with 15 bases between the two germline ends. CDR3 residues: CASSQSDAGASPLHF. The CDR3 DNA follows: TGTGCCAGCAGCCAGTCGGACGCGGGAGCTTCACCCCTCCACTTT.

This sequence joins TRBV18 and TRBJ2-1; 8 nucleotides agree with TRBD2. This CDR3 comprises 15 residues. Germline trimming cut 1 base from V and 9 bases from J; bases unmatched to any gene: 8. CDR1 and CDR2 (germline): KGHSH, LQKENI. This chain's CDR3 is CASSPRGRGVGEQFF. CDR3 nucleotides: TGTGCCAGCTCACCACGAGGGCGGGGGGTAGGTGAGCAGTTCTTC.

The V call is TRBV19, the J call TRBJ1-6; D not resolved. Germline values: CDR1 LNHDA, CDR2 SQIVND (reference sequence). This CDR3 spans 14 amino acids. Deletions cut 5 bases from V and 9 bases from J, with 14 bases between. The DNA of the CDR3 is TGTGCCAGTAGTTCCGCCGGGATGGGTTCACCCCTCCACTTT. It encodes CASSSAGMGSPLHF.

CDR3 sequence: CASSPRPDRSNYGYTF. The DNA for the CDR3 is TGTGCCAGCAGCCCCAGACCCGACAGGTCTAACTATGGCTACACCTTC. The rearrangement links TRBV4-2 to TRBJ1-2; D might be TRBD1 (6 bases). V lost 4 bases and J 0 bases, leaving 15 bases between the germline ends. The CDR3 loop spans 16 amino acids. Germline V gene data show CDR1 as LGHNA and CDR2 as YNFKEQ.

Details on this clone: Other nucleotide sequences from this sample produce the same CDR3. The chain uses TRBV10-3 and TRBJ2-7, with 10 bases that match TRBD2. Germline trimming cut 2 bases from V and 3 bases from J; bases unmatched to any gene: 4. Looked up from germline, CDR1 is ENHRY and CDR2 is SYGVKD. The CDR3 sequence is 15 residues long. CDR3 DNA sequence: TGTGCCATCAGTGAGGCAACTAGCGGGGTCTACGAGCAGTACTTC. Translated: CAISEATSGVYEQYF.

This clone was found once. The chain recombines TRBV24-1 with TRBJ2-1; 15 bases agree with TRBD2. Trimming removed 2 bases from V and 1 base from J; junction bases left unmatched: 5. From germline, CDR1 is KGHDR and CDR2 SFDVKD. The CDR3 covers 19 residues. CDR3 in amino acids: CATSDSGTSGGTSYNEQFF. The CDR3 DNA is TGTGCCACCAGTGATTCTGGGACTAGCGGGGGGACGTCCTACAATGAGCAGTTCTTC.

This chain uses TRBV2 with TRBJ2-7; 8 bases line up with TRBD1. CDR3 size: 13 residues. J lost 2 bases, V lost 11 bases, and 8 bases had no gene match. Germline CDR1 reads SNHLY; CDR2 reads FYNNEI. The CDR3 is CAAGGQAPYEQYF. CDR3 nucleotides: TGTGCCGCAGGGGGACAGGCCCCCTACGAGCAGTACTTC.

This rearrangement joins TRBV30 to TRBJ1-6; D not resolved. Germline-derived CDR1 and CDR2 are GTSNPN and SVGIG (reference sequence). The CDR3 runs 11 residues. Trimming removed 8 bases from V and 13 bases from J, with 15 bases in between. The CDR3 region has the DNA TGTGCCGGTGGTACGGCGGATCCCCTCCACTTT. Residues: CAGGTADPLHF. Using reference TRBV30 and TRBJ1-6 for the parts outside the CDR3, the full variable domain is SQTIHQWPATLVQPVGSPLSLECTVEGTSNPNLYWYRQAAGRGLQLLFYSVGIGQISSEVPQNLSASRPQDRQFILSSKKLLLSDSGFYLCAGGTADPLHFGNGTRLTVT.

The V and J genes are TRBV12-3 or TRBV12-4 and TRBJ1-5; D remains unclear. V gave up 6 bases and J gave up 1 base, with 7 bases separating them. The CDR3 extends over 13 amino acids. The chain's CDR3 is CASREGSNQPQHF. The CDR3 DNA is TGTGCCAGCAGGGAGGGAAGCAATCAGCCCCAGCATTTT.

The CDR3 nucleotides are TGCGCCAGCAGTTTGACAGGGGAAAATGGCTACACCTTC. This translates into CASSLTGENGYTF. The gene calls are TRBV5-1 and TRBJ1-2; 8 bases fit TRBD1. Germline CDR1 and CDR2: SGHRS and YFSETQ. The junction had 6 bases not matched to a gene; V was cut back by 5 bases and J by 6 bases. The CDR3 runs 13 residues.

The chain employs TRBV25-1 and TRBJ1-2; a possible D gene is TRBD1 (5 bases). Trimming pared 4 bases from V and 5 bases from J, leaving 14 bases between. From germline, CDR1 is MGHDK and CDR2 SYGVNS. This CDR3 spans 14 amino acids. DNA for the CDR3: TGTGCCAGCAGTGCGCGGGACGGCCCTTATGGCTACACCTTC. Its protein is CASSARDGPYGYTF.

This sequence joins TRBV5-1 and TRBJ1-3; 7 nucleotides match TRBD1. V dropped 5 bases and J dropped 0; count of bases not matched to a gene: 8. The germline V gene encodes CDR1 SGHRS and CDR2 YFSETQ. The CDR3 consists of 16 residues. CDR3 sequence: CASSLGQANSGNTIYF. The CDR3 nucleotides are TGCGCCAGCAGTCTCGGACAGGCAAACTCTGGAAACACCATATATTTT.